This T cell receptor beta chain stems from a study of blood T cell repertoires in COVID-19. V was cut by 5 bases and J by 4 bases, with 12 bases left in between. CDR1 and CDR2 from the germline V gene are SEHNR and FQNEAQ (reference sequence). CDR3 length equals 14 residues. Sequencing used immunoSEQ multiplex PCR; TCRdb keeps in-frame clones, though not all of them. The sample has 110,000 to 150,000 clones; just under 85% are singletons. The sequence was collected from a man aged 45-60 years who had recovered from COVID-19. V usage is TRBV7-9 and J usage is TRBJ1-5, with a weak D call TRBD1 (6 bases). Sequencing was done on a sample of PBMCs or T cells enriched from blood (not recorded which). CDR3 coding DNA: TGTGCCAGCAGCCAGAACAGGGTAAATCAGCCCCAGCATTTT. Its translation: CASSQNRVNQPQHF.